The present T cell receptor beta chain was sequenced within a study of early T cells in non-severe SARS-CoV-2 infection. Each CDR3 protein is one row after TCRdb ran MiXCR on the 5' RACE reads. The sample includes more than 95,000 distinct CDR3 sequences, 11% of them seen just once. The CDR3 has 14 amino acids. Germline V gene data show CDR1 as DFQATT and CDR2 as SNEGSKA (reference sequence). After removal of 5 bases from V and 4 bases from J, the junction contained 8 bases not matched to a gene. Concerning this clonotype: What it binds is not known.

Findings and caveats of the study: Anti-spike CD8 responses were favored in VDJdb matching, and private and CD4 specificities were missed.

The sample here was whole blood, taken at baseline. The TCR originated in an adult who was a healthcare worker with PCR-confirmed SARS-CoV-2 infection or an uninfected control (not recorded which). The V call is TRBV20-1, the J call TRBJ2-3; 8 bases map to TRBD2. This CDR3 reads CSASRLAMADTQYF. The CDR3 DNA reads TGCAGTGCTTCCAGACTAGCGATGGCAGATACGCAGTATTTT.